This entry concerns a single T cell receptor beta chain. Its antigen is unknown. These data are taken from a study of cytomegalovirus exposure and HLA in healthy donors. In the study overall: Inside one of the first data releases sat about 85 million unique TCRs taken from HLA-typed donors.

The V gene end was trimmed by 5 bases and the J gene end by 0 bases; junction bases not matched to a gene: 2. Germline lookup yields CDR1 SGHTA and CDR2 FQGNSA. The length of the CDR3 is 14 residues. General observations from the study: In a later analysis, across HLA loci, associated TCR counts were highest for DRB1, lowest for HLA-C.

The PCR had 60 Vbeta and 13 Jbeta primers. Data came from immunoSEQ multiplex PCR; TCRdb stores just in-frame clones and leaves some out. Here the sample spans roughly 200,000 clones, 70% to 80% being singletons. The receptor was isolated from an older woman in good health and CMV-seropositive. V usage is TRBV7-2 and J usage is TRBJ1-2; 8 nucleotides align to TRBD1. Sequencing was performed on PBMCs. CDR3 nucleotides: TGTGCCAGCAGCCGACAGGGGACTAACTATGGCTACACCTTC. It translates to CASSRQGTNYGYTF.